What follows are 10 T cell receptor beta chains derived from one specimen sequenced in a study of siplizumab effects on memory and regulatory T cells. Method: immunoSEQ multiplex PCR; TCRdb's copy keeps in-frame clones and lacks some. The repertoire holds approximately 75,000 clones, with 90% to 95% as singletons. The material sequenced was CD8+ T cells sorted from blood. The receptors shown here come from a human donor in good health.

This chain connects TRBV27 to TRBJ1-5; D perhaps matches TRBD1 (6 bases). The V gene lost 6 bases and the J gene lost 4 bases, with 10 bases spanning the gap. Looked up from germline, CDR1 is MNHEY and CDR2 is SMNVEV (reference sequence). The CDR3 covers 13 residues. The CDR3 DNA reads as TGTGCCAGCAGCCAAGGGGGGAATCAGCCCCAGCATTTT. Amino acids: CASSQGGNQPQHF.

V usage is TRBV27 and J usage is TRBJ1-4, with D tentatively TRBD1 (5 bases). The V gene's germline CDR1 is MNHEY and CDR2 SMNVEV (reference sequence). The length of the CDR3 is 14 residues. Deletions cut 0 bases from V and 7 bases from J, with 9 bases between. CDR3 amino acids: CASSLSTGVEKLFF. CDR3 coding DNA: TGTGCCAGCAGTTTATCGACGGGGGTTGAAAAACTGTTTTTT.

V usage is TRBV28 and J usage is TRBJ2-7, with D unresolved. V was shortened by 10 bases and J by 1 base, with 11 bases between the two germline ends. Per germline, CDR1 MDHEN and CDR2 SYDVKM. This CDR3 contains 12 residues. CDR3 bases: TGTGCCATCAACACGGATTCCTACGAGCAGTACTTC. Its protein is CAINTDSYEQYF.

This sequence joins TRBV9 and TRBJ2-7, with a weak D call TRBD1 (5 bases). Germline-derived CDR1 and CDR2 are SGDLS and YYNGEE. The CDR3 is 14 residues long. Trimming shortened V by 0 bases and J by 6 bases, and 13 bases separated the two germline ends. CDR3 region: CASSVAAGMGEQYF. The CDR3 coding sequence is TGTGCCAGCAGCGTAGCAGCAGGGATGGGCGAGCAGTACTTC.

The count of this clone is one. The chain joins TRBV19 to TRBJ1-2; D remains ambiguous. Per the germline V gene, CDR1 is LNHDA and CDR2 is SQIVND (reference sequence). CDR3 size: 14 residues. V was shortened by 2 bases and J by 7 bases, with 14 bases between the two germline ends. DNA for the CDR3: TGTGCCAGTAGTATATGGCCCCGGGAAAGTGGCTACACCTTC. It specifies CASSIWPRESGYTF. Filled out from reference TRBV19 and TRBJ1-2, the complete variable domain reads DGGITQSPKYLFRKEGQNVTLSCEQNLNHDAMYWYRQDPGQGLRLIYYSQIVNDFQKGDIAEGYSVSREKKESFPLTVTSAQKNPTAFYLCASSIWPRESGYTFGSGTRLTVV.

The chain links TRBV6-5 to TRBJ1-5; the D is unclear. Germline V gene lookup returns CDR1 MNHEY and CDR2 SVGAGI. The CDR3 is 10 residues long. With 8 bases removed from V and 8 bases from J, the gap between germline ends came to 7 bases. CDR3 in amino acids: CASGTEPQHF. For the CDR3, the DNA is TGTGCCAGCGGTACGGAGCCCCAGCATTTT.

The chain joins TRBV4-1 to TRBJ1-2; TRBD1 agrees at 7 bases. The germline V gene has CDR1 MGHRA and CDR2 YSYEKL. V was clipped by 1 base and J by 4 bases; unmatched bases: 6. This CDR3 is built from 15 residues. The CDR3 nucleotides read TGCGCCAGCAGCCAAGTTGCGACAGGGCCCTATGGCTACACCTTC. Translated: CASSQVATGPYGYTF.

About this clone: Other DNA sequences of this sample code for an identical CDR3. The chain links TRBV11-2 to TRBJ2-7; no firm D call. V lost 2 bases to trimming and J lost 0 bases, with 2 bases between them. The CDR3 runs to 12 residues. Germline loops: CDR1 SGHAT, CDR2 FQNNGV. CDR3 DNA: TGTGCCAGCAGCTTATCCTCCTACGAGCAGTACTTC. Amino acid sequence: CASSLSSYEQYF.

This chain links TRBV7-6 with TRBJ1-2, with D hard to call. The V and J ends lost 5 bases and 2 bases respectively, with 12 bases between them. Per the germline V gene, CDR1 is SGHVS and CDR2 is FNYEAQ. The CDR3 consists of 14 residues. DNA for the CDR3: TGTGCCAGCAGCCGAGACGGCCTAAACTATGGCTACACCTTC. Protein sequence: CASSRDGLNYGYTF.

This clone came up once. The genes are TRBV5-6 and TRBJ2-2; perhaps TRBD1 as D (6 bases). CDR3 length: 15 amino acids. Trimming cost V 7 bases and J 1 base, with 14 bases left between them. Germline V CDR1 and CDR2: SGHDT, YYEEEE. For the CDR3, the DNA is TGTGCCAGCGGGACCGACAGGAGGAACACCGGGGAGCTGTTTTTT. It yields the protein CASGTDRRNTGELFF.